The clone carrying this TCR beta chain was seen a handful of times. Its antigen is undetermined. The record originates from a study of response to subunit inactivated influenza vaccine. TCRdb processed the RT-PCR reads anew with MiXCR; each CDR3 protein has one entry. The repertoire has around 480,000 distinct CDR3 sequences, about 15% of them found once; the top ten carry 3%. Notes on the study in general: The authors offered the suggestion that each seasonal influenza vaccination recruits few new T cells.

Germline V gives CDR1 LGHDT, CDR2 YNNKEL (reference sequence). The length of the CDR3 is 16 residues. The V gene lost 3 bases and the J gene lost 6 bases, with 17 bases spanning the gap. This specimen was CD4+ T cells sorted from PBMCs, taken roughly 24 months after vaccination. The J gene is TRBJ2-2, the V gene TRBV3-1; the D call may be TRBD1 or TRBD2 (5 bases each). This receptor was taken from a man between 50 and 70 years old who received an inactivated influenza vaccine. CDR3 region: CASSHYSQGEAGELFF. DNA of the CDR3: TGTGCCAGCAGCCATTACAGCCAGGGAGAAGCCGGGGAGCTGTTTTTT.